These 23 T cell receptor beta chains were all obtained from the same sample, sequenced in a study of T-cell reconstitution after alpha-beta-depleted transplantation in children. This sample's TCRbeta library carried unique molecular identifier barcodes. Each CDR3 protein gets one entry after TCRdb re-called the PCR reads with MiXCR. The sample yields hundreds of thousands of distinct CDR3 sequences, about 23% seen once. The sequenced sample was PBMCs, mostly from graft donor cells, obtained 360 days after TCRalphabeta/CD19-depleted stem cell transplant. The receptors originated from a boy under two years old who had a stem cell transplant for acute myeloid leukemia, so the T cells may come from the graft donor.

The J gene is TRBJ1-5, the V gene TRBV4-1, with TRBD1 matching 9 bases. Germline CDR1 is MGHRA and CDR2 is YSYEKL. Germline trimming cut 3 bases from V and 1 base from J; bases unmatched to any gene: 4. This CDR3 has 16 amino acids. CDR3 sequence (DNA): TGCGCCAGCAGCCATTCTGGGACAGGGAGCAATCAGCCCCAGCATTTT. Translating it yields CASSHSGTGSNQPQHF.

Ten or more counts support this clonotype. The genes are TRBV4-1 and TRBJ1-2; 8 nucleotides agree with TRBD1. This CDR3 is 16 amino acids long. V shed 3 bases, J shed 5 bases, and the junction held 11 bases outside the gene matches. Germline V gene data show CDR1 as MGHRA and CDR2 as YSYEKL. The CDR3 spells CASSHADRGRVYGYTF. Written as DNA, the CDR3 is TGCGCCAGCAGCCACGCTGACAGGGGACGGGTGTATGGCTACACCTTC.

The V call is TRBV3-1, the J call TRBJ2-2, with TRBD2 identical over 7 bases. The germline V gene encodes CDR1 LGHDT and CDR2 YNNKEL (reference sequence). With V trimmed by 2 bases and J by 3 bases, 9 bases remained unmatched. The CDR3 runs 17 residues. The CDR3 spells CASSQSIPGLYTGELFF. The CDR3 region has the DNA TGTGCCAGCAGCCAATCTATTCCGGGACTATACACCGGGGAGCTGTTTTTT.

At least ten counts were recorded for this clonotype. The chain combines TRBV6-4 with TRBJ2-3; D unresolved. CDR3 length: 14 amino acids. Trimming shortened V by 0 bases and J by 1 base, and 5 bases separated the two germline ends. Germline V CDR1 and CDR2: MRHNA, SNTAGT. CDR3 coding DNA: TGTGCCAGCAGTGACTCCGGGCGCACAGATACGCAGTATTTT. This translates into CASSDSGRTDTQYF.

The rearrangement joins TRBV7-3 to TRBJ2-1; 9 positions agree with TRBD1. This CDR3 contains 15 residues. Germline loops: CDR1 SGHTA, CDR2 FQGTGA. Trimming at V came to 5 bases and at J to 5 bases, leaving 7 bases not matched to a gene. The CDR3 bases are TGTGCCAGCAGCCCTACCGGGACAGGGCACAATGAGCAGTTCTTC. Encoded protein: CASSPTGTGHNEQFF.

This clonotype appeared many times. V usage is TRBV3-1 and J usage is TRBJ2-1, with D unclear. Germline lookup yields CDR1 LGHDT and CDR2 YNNKEL (reference sequence). The CDR3 covers 11 residues. V gave up 0 bases and J gave up 8 bases, with 2 bases separating them. CDR3 coding DNA: TGTGCCAGCAGCCAAGAGGATGAGCAGTTCTTC. Amino acids: CASSQEDEQFF.

This clonotype came up many times. The chain is built from TRBV24-1 and TRBJ2-2; possibly TRBD1 or TRBD2 for D (5 bases each). Germline V gene data show CDR1 as KGHDR and CDR2 as SFDVKD. This CDR3 spans 15 amino acids. The V gene lost 4 bases and the J gene lost 6 bases, with 14 bases spanning the gap. Here the CDR3 reads CATSDPGRLPGELFF. The CDR3 DNA follows: TGTGCCACCAGTGACCCGGGACGCCTTCCCGGGGAGCTGTTTTTT.

This chain connects TRBV4-1 to TRBJ1-2; possible D gene TRBD1, 6 bases. This CDR3 region has 15 residues. V was pared by 6 bases and J by 6 bases, with 20 bases between. In germline, CDR1 is MGHRA, CDR2 YSYEKL. The DNA for the CDR3 is TGCGCCAGCAGGCCCAGGGGCGCCGAGGCAGATGGCTACACCTTC. It is translated as CASRPRGAEADGYTF.

This clonotype was seen a few times. The chain is built from TRBV7-2 and TRBJ1-5; no reliable D call. V was pared by 7 bases and J by 7 bases, with 11 bases between. CDR1 is SGHTA and CDR2 is FQGNSA in the germline V gene. The CDR3 is 12 amino acids. The CDR3 DNA sequence: TGTGCCAGCACGCAAGACCTCCAGCCCCAGCATTTT. Translated, it gives CASTQDLQPQHF.

J is TRBJ2-5 and V is TRBV20-1; 10 nucleotides agree with TRBD2. CDR3 length: 16 residues. Trimming cost V 5 bases and J 2 bases; bases outside gene matches: 11. CDR1 is DFQATT, CDR2 SNEGSKA, per germline (reference sequence). The DNA for the CDR3 is TGCAGTGCTCGCCCAGCGGGGGGGAGGCAACAAGAGACCCAGTACTTC. Protein sequence: CSARPAGGRQQETQYF.

This clonotype was seen more than once but under ten times. This chain links TRBV12-3 or TRBV12-4 with TRBJ1-3; 7 bases align to TRBD1. CDR3 size: 15 residues. With 4 bases clipped from V and 4 bases from J, the junction kept 7 bases outside the gene matches. The CDR3 DNA sequence: TGTGCCAGCAGTTCGACAGGGCTGTACGGAAACACCATATATTTT. Protein sequence: CASSSTGLYGNTIYF.

The table lists this clonotype with a few counts. This chain uses TRBV7-2 with TRBJ2-3, with TRBD2 identical over 7 bases. CDR1 is SGHTA and CDR2 is FQGNSA in the germline V gene. V shed 5 bases, J shed 6 bases, and the junction held 11 bases outside the gene matches. The length of the CDR3 is 15 residues. This CDR3 is CASSSAGLVGDTQYF. In DNA form, the CDR3 reads TGTGCCAGCAGCAGCGCCGGACTAGTGGGGGATACGCAGTATTTT.

The chain is built from TRBV6-5 and TRBJ2-3; D is unresolved. V was cut by 0 bases and J by 2 bases, with 9 bases left in between. The germline V gene has CDR1 MNHEY and CDR2 SVGAGI. The CDR3 loop spans 15 amino acids. The CDR3 region has the DNA TGTGCCAGCAGTTACTCGAGGAAGGTCACAGATACGCAGTATTTT. This encodes CASSYSRKVTDTQYF.

This clonotype was detected many times. The rearrangement links TRBV5-1 to TRBJ2-2; 9 bases are a match to TRBD1. V lost 2 bases, J lost 3 bases, and 5 bases stayed unmatched. The germline V gene has CDR1 SGHRS and CDR2 YFSETQ. The CDR3 totals 16 residues. The CDR3 DNA reads as TGCGCCAGCAGCTTCACAGGGGGCAGGGACACCGGGGAGCTGTTTTTT. The encoded protein is CASSFTGGRDTGELFF.

This clonotype came up many times. The chain carries TRBV5-5 and TRBJ2-5; no clear D. Germline V gives CDR1 SGHKS, CDR2 YYEKEE (reference sequence). V was pared by 1 base and J by 3 bases, with 7 bases between. The CDR3 has 13 amino acids. CDR3 region: CASSLISKETQYF. The DNA of the CDR3 is TGTGCCAGCAGCTTGATCTCAAAAGAGACCCAGTACTTC.

The V call is TRBV19, the J call TRBJ2-1, with 9 bases fitting TRBD2. CDR1 and CDR2 (germline): LNHDA, SQIVND (reference sequence). This CDR3 has 14 amino acids. The V segment lost 6 bases and the J segment 3 bases; nucleotides outside the gene matches: 3. The CDR3 DNA is TGTGCCAGTAGGCTTAGCGGGAGCTACAATGAGCAGTTCTTC. It translates to CASRLSGSYNEQFF.

V gene TRBV11-1 combines with J gene TRBJ2-5, with TRBD1 matching 7 bases. This CDR3 comprises 16 residues. Germline loops: CDR1 SGHAT, CDR2 FQDESV (reference sequence). With V trimmed by 0 bases and J by 3 bases, 7 bases remained unmatched. Here the CDR3 DNA reads TGTGCCAGCAGCTTAGCTCCGATGGGGACAGAAGAGACCCAGTACTTC. This gives the protein CASSLAPMGTEETQYF.

Many counts were recorded for this clonotype. CDR3 DNA: TGCGCCAGCAGCCAAGATGGTGGGCGGGGGGGCCACTACAATGAGCAGTTCTTC. As protein: CASSQDGGRGGHYNEQFF. V gene TRBV4-3 combines with J gene TRBJ2-1, with TRBD2 identical over 9 bases. This CDR3 has 18 amino acids. Germline CDR1 LGHNA, CDR2 YSLEER. V gave up 0 bases and J gave up 3 bases; unmatched junction bases: 9.

The chain has TRBV9 and TRBJ2-3; the D is unclear. The V end was cut by 3 bases, the J end by 0 bases, with 8 bases between. This CDR3 has 14 residues. Germline V lookup: CDR1 SGDLS, CDR2 YYNGEE. The CDR3: CASSDRPSTDTQYF. The CDR3 DNA reads as TGTGCCAGCAGCGATCGGCCTAGCACAGATACGCAGTATTTT.

This clonotype has a count of ten or more. The chain uses TRBV20-1 and TRBJ2-5; D uncertain. The ends were cut back, 6 bases at V and 2 bases at J, with 19 bases in the middle. CDR3 length: 15 residues. From germline, CDR1 is DFQATT and CDR2 SNEGSKA (reference sequence). The CDR3 protein is CSASAFLVAQETQYF. Written as DNA, the CDR3 is TGCAGTGCCTCCGCCTTCCTTGTGGCTCAAGAGACCCAGTACTTC.

This clonotype was detected a few times. V gene TRBV6-1 combines with J gene TRBJ1-2; TRBD1 aligns across 7 bases. The CDR3 totals 13 residues. CDR1 and CDR2 from the germline V gene are MNHNS and SASEGT. The V and J ends lost 7 bases and 6 bases, in that order; junction bases with no gene match: 8. CDR3 sequence (DNA): TGTGCCAGCACGAGGGGACAGCCCCATGGCTACACCTTC. Its translation is CASTRGQPHGYTF.

This clonotype was recorded many times. The chain employs TRBV20-1 and TRBJ2-7; a possible D gene is TRBD2 (5 bases). Germline V gene sequence: CDR1 DFQATT, CDR2 SNEGSKA (reference sequence). Between the trimmed V and J ends, which lost 3 bases and 9 bases, there was a span of 27 bases. CDR3 length: 16 residues. This CDR3 is CSASRATSGTKNGQYV. The CDR3 DNA reads as TGCAGTGCTAGCCGAGCGACAAGCGGTACTAAAAACGGGCAGTACGTC.

The rearrangement links TRBV28 to TRBJ2-1; 10 bases are shared with TRBD2. Germline CDR1 and CDR2: MDHEN and SYDVKM. The CDR3 sequence is 15 residues long. V lost 5 bases, J lost 6 bases, and 7 bases stayed unmatched. The chain's CDR3 is CASSLLAGNPNEQFF. CDR3 in DNA: TGTGCCAGCAGTCTACTAGCGGGGAATCCCAATGAGCAGTTCTTC.